This TCR beta chain was sequenced in a study of blood T cell repertoires in COVID-19. This CDR3 spans 12 amino acids. From germline, CDR1 is SNHLY and CDR2 FYNNEI. The V gene lost 8 bases and the J gene lost 8 bases, with 12 bases spanning the gap. As handled by the study authors: Estimates of nucleated cell counts were drawn from the amplification of reference gene primers. Sequencing used immunoSEQ multiplex PCR; TCRdb keeps in-frame clones, though not all of them. V, J and clone size were drawn from that table, and D and trimming were deduced from the DNA. The sample lists 90,000 to 120,000 clones, 75% to 90% occurring once.

This sequence joins TRBV2 and TRBJ1-4; D is uncertain. This receptor was obtained from a woman over 75 with acute or convalescent COVID-19. The sample comprised peripheral blood. As DNA, the CDR3 is TGTGCCAGCTTTGGGAGGGAGGAAAAACTGTTTTTT. Residues: CASFGREEKLFF.